This T cell receptor (beta chain) was sequenced for a study of Ad26.COV2.S vaccination and SARS-CoV-2 variants. Study details: Enrolled in COV1001, the donor was in the Ad26.COV2.S trial arm, which received the vaccine. Ad26.COV2.S, an intramuscular injection, was given once or twice 56 days apart. Study results and caveats: Recipients given vaccine exceeded placebo recipients in spike-specific TCR breadth.

This table comes from immunoSEQ multiplex PCR, and its TCRdb copy is limited to in-frame clones, with some not included. Found here are about 350,000 clones, around 89% of them singletons; the top ten hold just under 5%. CDR3 length equals 13 residues. Germline loops: CDR1 PRHDT, CDR2 FYEKMQ (reference sequence). With V trimmed by 5 bases and J by 6 bases, 6 bases remained unmatched. Stated treatment: around 19 received Ad26.COV2.S at low or high dose, single or two shots; 5 received placebo; per-sample allocation not given. Sampling took place 63 days after the first vaccine or placebo injection. Concerning this clone itself: The antigen is undetermined.

This sequence was found in a person aged 18 to 65 who received the Ad26.COV2.S COVID-19 vaccine or a placebo. J is TRBJ2-7 and V is TRBV13, with 8 bases lining up with TRBD1. Source: peripheral blood, taken in a trial of Ad26.COV2.S vaccine versus placebo. The CDR3 DNA is TGTGCCAGCAGCCCCAGGGGGCAGGGCGAGCAGTACTTC. Translated, it gives CASSPRGQGEQYF. Filled out from reference TRBV13 and TRBJ2-7, the complete variable domain reads AAGVIQSPRHLIKEKRETATLKCYPIPRHDTVYWYQQGPGQDPQFLISFYEKMQSDKGSIPDRFSAQQFSDYHSELNMSSLELGDSALYFCASSPRGQGEQYFGPGTRLTVT.